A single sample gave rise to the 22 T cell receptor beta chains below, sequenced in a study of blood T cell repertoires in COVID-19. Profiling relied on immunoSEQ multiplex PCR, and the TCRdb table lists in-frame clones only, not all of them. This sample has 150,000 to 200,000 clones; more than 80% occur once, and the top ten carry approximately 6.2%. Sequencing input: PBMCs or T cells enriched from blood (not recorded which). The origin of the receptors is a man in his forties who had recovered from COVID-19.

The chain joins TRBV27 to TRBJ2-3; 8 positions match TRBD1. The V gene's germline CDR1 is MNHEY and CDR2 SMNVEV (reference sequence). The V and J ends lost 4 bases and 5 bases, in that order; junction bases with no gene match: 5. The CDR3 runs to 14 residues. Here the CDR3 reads CASSSTGVEDTQYF. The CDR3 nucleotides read TGTGCCAGCAGTTCGACAGGGGTGGAAGATACGCAGTATTTT.

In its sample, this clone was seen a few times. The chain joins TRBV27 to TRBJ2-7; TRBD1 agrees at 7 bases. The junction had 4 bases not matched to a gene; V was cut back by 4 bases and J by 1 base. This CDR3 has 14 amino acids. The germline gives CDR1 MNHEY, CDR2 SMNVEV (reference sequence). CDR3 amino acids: CASSSWDRSYEQYF. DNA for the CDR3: TGTGCCAGCAGTTCCTGGGACAGATCCTACGAGCAGTACTTC.

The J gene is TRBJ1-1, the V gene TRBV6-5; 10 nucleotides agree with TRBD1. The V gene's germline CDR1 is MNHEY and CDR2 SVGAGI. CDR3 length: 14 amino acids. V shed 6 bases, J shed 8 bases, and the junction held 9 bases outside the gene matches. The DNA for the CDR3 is TGTGCCAGCAGGGCCGACAGGGGGCTGGGGGAAGCTTTCTTT. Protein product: CASRADRGLGEAFF.

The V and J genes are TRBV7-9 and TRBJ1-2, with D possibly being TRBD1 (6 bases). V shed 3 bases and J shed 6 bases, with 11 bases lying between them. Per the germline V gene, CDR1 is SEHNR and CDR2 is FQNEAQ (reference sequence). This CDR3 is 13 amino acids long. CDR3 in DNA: TGTGCCAGCAGCTTGTATAAGGGGGATGGCTACACCTTC. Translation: CASSLYKGDGYTF.

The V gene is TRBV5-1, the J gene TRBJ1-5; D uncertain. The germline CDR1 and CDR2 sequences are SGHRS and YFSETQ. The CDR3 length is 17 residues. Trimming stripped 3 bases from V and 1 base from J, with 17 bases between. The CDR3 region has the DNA TGCGCCAGCAGCTCTACCCTCGGCGGCAGCAGCAATCAGCCCCAGCATTTT. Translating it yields CASSSTLGGSSNQPQHF.

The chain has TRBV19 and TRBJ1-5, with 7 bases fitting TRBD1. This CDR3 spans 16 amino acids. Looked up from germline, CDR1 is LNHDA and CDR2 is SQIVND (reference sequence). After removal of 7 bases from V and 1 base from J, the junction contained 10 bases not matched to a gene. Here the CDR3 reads CASNSPGTVSNQPQHF. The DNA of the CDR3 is TGTGCCAGTAACTCCCCGGGGACAGTGAGCAATCAGCCCCAGCATTTT.

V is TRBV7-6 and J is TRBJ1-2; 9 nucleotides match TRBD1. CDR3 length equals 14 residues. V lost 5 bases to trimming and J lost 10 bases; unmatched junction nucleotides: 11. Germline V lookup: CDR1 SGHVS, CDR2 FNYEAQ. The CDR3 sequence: CASSPPRTGADYTF. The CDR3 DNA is TGTGCCAGCAGCCCGCCGCGGACAGGGGCGGACTACACCTTC.

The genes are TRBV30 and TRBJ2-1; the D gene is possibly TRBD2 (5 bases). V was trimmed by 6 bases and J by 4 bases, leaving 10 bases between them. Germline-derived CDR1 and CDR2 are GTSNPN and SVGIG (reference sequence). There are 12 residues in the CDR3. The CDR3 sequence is CACPLGYNEQFF. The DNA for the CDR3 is TGTGCCTGTCCACTAGGGTACAATGAGCAGTTCTTC.

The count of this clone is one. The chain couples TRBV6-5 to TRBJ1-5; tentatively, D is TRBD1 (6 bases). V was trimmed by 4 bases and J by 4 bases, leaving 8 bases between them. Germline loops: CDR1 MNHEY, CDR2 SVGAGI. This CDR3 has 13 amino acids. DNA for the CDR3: TGTGCCAGCAGTTTGCAGGGGAATCAGCCCCAGCATTTT. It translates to CASSLQGNQPQHF.

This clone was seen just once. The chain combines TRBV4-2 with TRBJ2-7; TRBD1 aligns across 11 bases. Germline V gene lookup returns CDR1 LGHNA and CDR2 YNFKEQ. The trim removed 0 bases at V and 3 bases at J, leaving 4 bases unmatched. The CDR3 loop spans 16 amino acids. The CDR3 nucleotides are TGTGCCAGCAGCCAAGACCCGGGACAGGGGGGCTACGAGCAGTACTTC. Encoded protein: CASSQDPGQGGYEQYF.

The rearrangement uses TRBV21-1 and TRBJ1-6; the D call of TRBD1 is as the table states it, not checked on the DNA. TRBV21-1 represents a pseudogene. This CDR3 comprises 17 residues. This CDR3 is CASSKDQGSLYNSPLHF. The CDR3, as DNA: TGTGCCAGCAGCAAAGATCAGGGGTCCTTATATAATTCACCCCTCCACTTT.

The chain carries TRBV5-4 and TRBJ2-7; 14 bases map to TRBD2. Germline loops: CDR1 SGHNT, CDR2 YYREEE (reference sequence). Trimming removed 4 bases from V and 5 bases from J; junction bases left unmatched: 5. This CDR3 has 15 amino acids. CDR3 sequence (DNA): TGTGCCAGCAGCCCCGGGACTAGCGGGAGTGACGAGCAGTACTTC. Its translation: CASSPGTSGSDEQYF. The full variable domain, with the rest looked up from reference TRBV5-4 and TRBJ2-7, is ETGVTQSPTHLIKTRGQQVTLRCSSQSGHNTVSWYQQALGQGPQFIFQYYREEENGRGNFPPRFSGLQFPNYSSELNVNALELDDSALYLCASSPGTSGSDEQYFGPGTRLTVT.

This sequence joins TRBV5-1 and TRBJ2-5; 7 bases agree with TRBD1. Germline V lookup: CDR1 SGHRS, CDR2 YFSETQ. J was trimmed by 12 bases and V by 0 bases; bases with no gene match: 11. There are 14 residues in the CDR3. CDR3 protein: CASSLDRGHEVEYF. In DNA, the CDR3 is TGCGCCAGCAGCTTGGACAGGGGACACGAGGTTGAGTACTTC.

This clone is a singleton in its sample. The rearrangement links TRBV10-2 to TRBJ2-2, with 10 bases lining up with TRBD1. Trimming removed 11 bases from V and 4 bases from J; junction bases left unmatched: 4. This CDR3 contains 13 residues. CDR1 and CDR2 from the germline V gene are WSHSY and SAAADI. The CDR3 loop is CAVGQGGTGELFF. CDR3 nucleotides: TGCGCCGTCGGACAGGGGGGCACCGGGGAGCTGTTTTTT.

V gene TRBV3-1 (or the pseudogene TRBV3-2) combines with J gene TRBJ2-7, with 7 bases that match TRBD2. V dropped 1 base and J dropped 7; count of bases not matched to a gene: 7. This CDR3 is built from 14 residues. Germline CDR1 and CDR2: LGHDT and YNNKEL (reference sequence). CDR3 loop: CASSQGSRAGEQYF. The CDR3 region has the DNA TGTGCCAGCAGCCAAGGGAGTCGAGCGGGAGAGCAGTACTTC.

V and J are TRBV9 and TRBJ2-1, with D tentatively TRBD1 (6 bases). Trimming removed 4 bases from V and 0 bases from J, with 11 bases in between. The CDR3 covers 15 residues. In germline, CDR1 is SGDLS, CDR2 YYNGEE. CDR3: CASSRGTNSYNEQFF. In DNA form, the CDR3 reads TGTGCCAGCAGCAGGGGGACCAACTCCTACAATGAGCAGTTCTTC.

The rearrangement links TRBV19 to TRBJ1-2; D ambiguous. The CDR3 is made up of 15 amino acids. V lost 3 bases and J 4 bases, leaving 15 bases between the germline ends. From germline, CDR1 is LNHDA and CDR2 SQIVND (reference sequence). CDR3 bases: TGTGCCAGTAGTATTGAGGTCCAACATTTCTATGGCTACACCTTC. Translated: CASSIEVQHFYGYTF.

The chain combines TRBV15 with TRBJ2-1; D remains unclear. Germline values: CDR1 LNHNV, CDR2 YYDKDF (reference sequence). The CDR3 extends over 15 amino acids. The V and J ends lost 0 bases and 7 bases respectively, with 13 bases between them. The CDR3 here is CATSRDFLNRNEQFF. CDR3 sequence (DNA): TGTGCCACCAGCAGAGATTTCCTTAATCGGAATGAGCAGTTCTTC.

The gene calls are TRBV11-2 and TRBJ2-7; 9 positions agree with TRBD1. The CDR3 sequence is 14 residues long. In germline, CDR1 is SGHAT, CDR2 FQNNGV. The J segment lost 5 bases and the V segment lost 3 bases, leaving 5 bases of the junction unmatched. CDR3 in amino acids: CASSFGQGIDEQYF. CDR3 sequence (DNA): TGTGCCAGCAGCTTCGGACAGGGGATCGACGAGCAGTACTTC.

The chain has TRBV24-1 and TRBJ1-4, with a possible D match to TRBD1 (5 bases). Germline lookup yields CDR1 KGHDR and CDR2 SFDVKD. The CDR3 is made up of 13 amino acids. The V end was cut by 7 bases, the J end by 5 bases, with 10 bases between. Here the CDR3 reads CATSGGWNEKLFF. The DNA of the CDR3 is TGTGCCACCAGCGGGGGGTGGAATGAAAAACTGTTTTTT.

The DNA for the CDR3 is TGTGCCAGCACCCCCCGGGGGGCGGCTAACTATGGCTACACCTTC. Encoded protein: CASTPRGAANYGYTF. The chain uses TRBV6-5 and TRBJ1-2; maybe TRBD1 (6 bases). This CDR3 is 15 amino acids long. Looked up from germline, CDR1 is MNHEY and CDR2 is SVGAGI. With 7 bases removed from V and 0 bases from J, the gap between germline ends came to 15 bases.

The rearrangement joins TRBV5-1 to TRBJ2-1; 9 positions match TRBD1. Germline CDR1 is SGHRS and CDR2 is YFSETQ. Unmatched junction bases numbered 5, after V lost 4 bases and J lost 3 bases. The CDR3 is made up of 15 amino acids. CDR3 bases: TGCGCCAGCAGCCCCGGGACAGGGTACTACAATGAGCAGTTCTTC. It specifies CASSPGTGYYNEQFF.